These T cell receptor beta chains were read from a single sample in a study of T cell responses to AZD1222 COVID-19 vaccine. TCRdb's table, derived via immunoSEQ multiplex PCR, lists solely in-frame clones and lacks some. The sample includes fewer than 200,000 clones, around 88% of them seen just once. The material was peripheral blood, obtained 28 days after the second AZD1222 dose. These receptors were obtained from an adult who received the AZD1222 COVID-19 vaccine. CDR3s include the opening cysteine and the closing phenylalanine or tryptophan. The D gene is left open where the match is weak. The listing skips clone size in some rows; elsewhere it reads once, few, many or a size class.

V,size,length,D,J,CDR3,DNA
TRBV27,-,14,TRBD1,TRBJ1-6,CASSMTGPNSPLHF,TGTGCCAGCAGTATGACAGGGCCGAATTCACCCCTCCACTTT
TRBV7-8,-,15,-,TRBJ2-7,CASSPNWGGQNEQYF,TGTGCCAGCAGCCCAAATTGGGGGGGGCAGAACGAGCAGTACTTC
TRBV6-5,-,13,-,TRBJ2-7,CASTLGARGEQYF,TGTGCCAGCACCTTGGGAGCGCGGGGCGAGCAGTACTTC
TRBV6-5,once,12,TRBD1,TRBJ1-2,CASRGTAYGYTF,TGTGCCAGCAGGGGGACAGCTTATGGCTACACCTTC
TRBV19,-,15,-,TRBJ1-5,CASSIPAEPSQPQHF,TGTGCCAGTAGCATCCCCGCGGAGCCCAGTCAGCCCCAGCATTTT
TRBV7-2,-,15,-,TRBJ1-2,CASNPAGGVSYGYTF,TGTGCCAGCAACCCGGCCGGGGGCGTTAGCTATGGCTACACCTTC
TRBV11-2,few,14,-,TRBJ1-2,CASSLGLGDYGYTF,TGTGCCAGCAGCTTAGGATTGGGAGACTATGGCTACACCTTC
TRBV6-5,-,14,-,TRBJ2-3,CASRTAAAAGTQYF,TGTGCCAGCAGAACAGCAGCGGCGGCGGGTACGCAGTATTTT
TRBV6-5,-,15,-,TRBJ2-5,CASSYTSGSEETQYF,TGTGCCAGCAGTTACACATCAGGGTCGGAAGAGACCCAGTACTTC
TRBV15,-,16,-,TRBJ2-1,CATSRERGRGLNEQFF,TGTGCCACCAGCAGAGAGCGAGGCCGGGGCCTCAATGAGCAGTTCTTC
TRBV6-5,few,14,-,TRBJ1-4,CASSRTATNEKLFF,TGTGCCAGCAGCCGGACTGCAACTAATGAAAAACTGTTTTTT
TRBV15,-,15,TRBD2,TRBJ2-1,CATSPTSGSYNEQFF,TGTGCCACCAGCCCGACTAGCGGGAGCTACAATGAGCAGTTCTTC
TRBV25-1,-,14,TRBD1,TRBJ1-2,CASSESGTGHGYTF,TGTGCCAGCAGTGAATCGGGGACAGGGCATGGCTACACCTTC
TRBV7-2,-,19,TRBD1,TRBJ2-1,CASSPTGTGGGYSYNEQFF,TGTGCCAGCAGCCCCACCGGGACAGGGGGCGGCTATTCCTACAATGAGCAGTTCTTC
TRBV3-1/TRBV3-2,few,17,-,TRBJ1-6,CASSQGGTSSYNSPLHF,TGTGCCAGCAGCCAAGGGGGCACGAGCTCCTATAATTCACCCCTCCACTTT
TRBV5-6,once,15,TRBD2,TRBJ2-1,CASSSGLGGTNDQFF,TGTGCCAGCAGCTCGGGACTAGGAGGGACGAATGACCAGTTCTTC
TRBV3-1/TRBV3-2,-,16,TRBD2,TRBJ2-5,CASSHWEERGQETQYF,TGTGCCAGCAGCCATTGGGAGGAGCGGGGTCAAGAGACCCAGTACTTC
TRBV7-8,-,13,-,TRBJ1-1,CASSPSQRTEAFF,TGTGCCAGCAGCCCCTCACAGCGGACTGAAGCTTTCTTT
TRBV18,-,16,TRBD1,TRBJ1-1,CASSPSYRGLNTEAFF,TGTGCCAGCTCACCGAGCTACAGGGGCCTGAACACTGAAGCTTTCTTT
TRBV7-9,-,13,-,TRBJ1-2,CASSNTGNYGYTF,TGTGCCAGCAGCAACACAGGGAACTATGGCTACACCTTC
TRBV5-1,-,15,-,TRBJ2-7,CASSLEPQGPYEQYF,TGCGCCAGCAGCCTAGAGCCCCAGGGCCCCTACGAGCAGTACTTC
TRBV6-6,-,14,TRBD2,TRBJ2-7,CASSYSSGGYEQYF,TGTGCCAGCAGTTACTCTAGCGGGGGCTACGAGCAGTACTTC
TRBV2,-,12,TRBD1,TRBJ1-5,CASATGDQPQHF,TGTGCCAGCGCGACAGGGGATCAGCCCCAGCATTTT
TRBV25-1,-,12,-,TRBJ2-7,CASSEGSYEQYF,TGTGCCAGCAGTGAGGGCAGCTACGAGCAGTACTTC
TRBV27,-,12,-,TRBJ2-7,CASSRGAFEQYF,TGTGCCAGCTCCCGGGGGGCTTTCGAGCAGTACTTC
TRBV14,-,17,TRBD1,TRBJ2-2,CASSQEGDRTNTGELFF,TGTGCCAGCAGCCAAGAAGGGGACAGGACGAACACCGGGGAGCTGTTTTTT
TRBV6-6,once,12,TRBD1,TRBJ1-2,CATSDRGDGYTF,TGTGCCACCTCCGACAGGGGCGACGGCTACACCTTC
TRBV4-1,-,13,-,TRBJ1-5,CASSQEPGQPQHF,TGCGCCAGCAGCCAAGAACCTGGGCAGCCCCAGCATTTT
TRBV27,once,15,TRBD2,TRBJ2-5,CASSSTGLAGETQYF,TGTGCCAGCAGTTCCACGGGACTAGCGGGGGAGACCCAGTACTTC
TRBV7-9,-,17,-,TRBJ1-2,CASSLASSKGPRSGYTF,TGTGCCAGCAGCTTAGCATCCTCAAAAGGGCCCCGATCGGGCTACACCTTC
TRBV19,-,13,-,TRBJ1-2,CASRYNANYGYTF,TGTGCCAGTAGATATAACGCTAACTATGGCTACACCTTC
TRBV7-9,-,14,-,TRBJ2-2,CASSLTENTGELFF,TGTGCCAGCAGCTTAACAGAGAACACCGGGGAGCTGTTTTTT
TRBV4-1,few,13,-,TRBJ1-1,CASKRGASTEAFF,TGCGCCAGCAAAAGGGGTGCGAGCACTGAAGCTTTCTTT
TRBV7-9,-,15,-,TRBJ1-2,CASSSGASVRGGYTF,TGTGCCAGCAGCTCGGGTGCATCGGTGCGGGGCGGCTACACCTTC
TRBV14,-,14,-,TRBJ1-2,CASSQDRGAGGYTF,TGTGCCAGCAGCCAAGATCGGGGGGCCGGTGGCTACACCTTC
TRBV27,-,13,-,TRBJ1-6,CASRQGLYSPLHF,TGTGCCAGCCGGCAGGGGCTTTATTCACCCCTCCACTTT
TRBV7-8,-,14,TRBD1,TRBJ2-5,CASSSTGGGETQYF,TGTGCCAGCAGCTCTACAGGGGGCGGCGAGACCCAGTACTTC
TRBV11-2,few,18,TRBD1,TRBJ1-1,CASSLGGGWGQGITEAFF,TGTGCCAGCAGCTTAGGTGGGGGTTGGGGACAGGGGATTACTGAAGCTTTCTTT
TRBV10-2,-,13,-,TRBJ1-2,CASSEAFKGGYTF,TGCGCCAGCAGTGAGGCGTTCAAAGGTGGCTACACCTTC
TRBV6-2/TRBV6-3,-,17,TRBD1,TRBJ1-5,CASSYEAGGLSNQPQHF,TGTGCCAGCAGTTACGAGGCAGGGGGCTTGTCGAATCAGCCCCAGCATTTT